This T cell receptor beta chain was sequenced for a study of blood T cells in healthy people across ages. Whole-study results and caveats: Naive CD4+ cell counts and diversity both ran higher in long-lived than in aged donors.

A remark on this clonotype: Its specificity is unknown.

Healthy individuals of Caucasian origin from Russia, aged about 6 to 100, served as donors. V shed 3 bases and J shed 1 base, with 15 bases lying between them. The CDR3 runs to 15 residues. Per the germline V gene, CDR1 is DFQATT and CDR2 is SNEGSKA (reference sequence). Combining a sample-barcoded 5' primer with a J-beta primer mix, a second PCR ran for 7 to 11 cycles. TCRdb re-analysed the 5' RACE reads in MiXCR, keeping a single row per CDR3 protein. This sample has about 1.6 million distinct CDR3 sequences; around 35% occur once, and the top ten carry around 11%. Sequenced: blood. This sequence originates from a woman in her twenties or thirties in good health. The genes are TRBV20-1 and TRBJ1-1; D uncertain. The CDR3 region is CSASPPGEGNTEAFF. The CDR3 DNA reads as TGCAGTGCTAGCCCTCCTGGGGAGGGGAACACTGAAGCTTTCTTT.